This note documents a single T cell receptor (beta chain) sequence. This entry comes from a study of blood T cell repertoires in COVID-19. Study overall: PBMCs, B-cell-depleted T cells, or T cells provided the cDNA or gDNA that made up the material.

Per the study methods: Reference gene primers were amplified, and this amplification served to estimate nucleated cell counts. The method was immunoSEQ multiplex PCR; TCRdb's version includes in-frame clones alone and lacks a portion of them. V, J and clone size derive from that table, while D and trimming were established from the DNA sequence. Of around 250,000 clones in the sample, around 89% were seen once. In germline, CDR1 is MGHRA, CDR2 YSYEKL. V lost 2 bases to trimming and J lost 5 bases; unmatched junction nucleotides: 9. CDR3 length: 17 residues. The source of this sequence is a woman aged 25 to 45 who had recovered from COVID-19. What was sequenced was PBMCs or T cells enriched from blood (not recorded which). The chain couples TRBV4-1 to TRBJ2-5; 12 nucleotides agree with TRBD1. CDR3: CASSQSRDRGRRETQYF. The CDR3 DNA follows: TGCGCCAGCAGCCAAAGCCGGGACAGGGGGCGCCGGGAGACCCAGTACTTC.